This record concerns one TCR beta chain sequence. Antigen: not known. TCRdb re-derived calls from the RT-PCR reads in MiXCR, one entry per CDR3 protein. The sample has 550,000 to 800,000 distinct CDR3 sequences; approximately 15% are singletons. The source of the sample is a study of response to subunit inactivated influenza vaccine. General study points: Authors suggested each seasonal flu vaccination may recruit only limited numbers of new T cells.

This specimen was PBMCs from blood, taken 14 to 15 days before vaccination. This clonotype originated in a man in his forties or fifties who received an inactivated influenza vaccine.

CDR3 DNA: TGTGCCAGAAGCTTGTTTCAAGAGGGAACGACTGAAGCTTTCTTT. This gives the protein CARSLFQEGTTEAFF. The rearrangement joins TRBV5-3 to TRBJ1-1; D uncertain. TRBV5-3 is placed among ORFs of uncertain function. This CDR3 region has 15 residues. Trimming took off 1 base at V and 5 bases at J, with 15 bases between the two ends.